This T cell receptor (beta chain) emerged from a study of monozygotic twins with inflammatory bowel disease. The study's findings and limits: Repertoire similarity matched across concordant and discordant twins, perhaps owing to limited power. It was not supported that a single strong signal or clonotype was associated with IBD. Differences in immunosuppressive treatment may have been a source of added variability in patient repertoires.

In the case of this clonotype: The target antigen is unknown.

For each CDR3 protein, TCRdb gives one entry from its re-call of the 5' RACE reads, without DNA. This sample's clone table lists fewer than 550,000 distinct CDR3 sequences. CDR3 length: 12 amino acids. From germline, CDR1 is SNHLY and CDR2 FYNNEI. The chain is built from TRBV2 and TRBJ2-1. The sequence came from a human donor with ulcerative colitis or Crohn's disease, or a healthy co-twin of an affected twin (not recorded which). Sequenced material: blood. The CDR3: CASSGSFNEQFF.